This TCR beta chain was retrieved from a study of blood T cell repertoires in COVID-19. TCRdb's copy holds only in-frame clones and misses some; the assay was immunoSEQ multiplex PCR. The top ten hold 1.2% of the sample, which has 150,000 or so clones, more than 75% seen once. The V gene's germline CDR1 is SNHLY and CDR2 FYNNEI. The CDR3 is 13 residues long. V was shortened by 7 bases and J by 2 bases, with 12 bases between the two germline ends. Enrollees, roughly 18 to 90 years old, lived in 24 US areas. Only one count was recorded for this clone. Source material: PBMCs or T cells enriched from blood (not recorded which). The clonotype was recovered from a woman younger than 45 with acute COVID-19. This rearrangement joins TRBV2 to TRBJ2-7, with D tentatively TRBD1 (6 bases). Here the CDR3 reads CASIGGTTYEQYF. In DNA, the CDR3 is TGTGCCAGCATTGGGGGCACAACCTACGAGCAGTACTTC.